This T cell receptor (beta chain) was sequenced during a study of T cells in Graves' hyperthyroidism and ophthalmopathy (dated by TCRdb to the late 2010s). In terms of the full investigation: Peripheral blood was collected at initial diagnosis, before any treatment. A discovery cohort of about 96 patients, about 40 with Graves' ophthalmopathy and 57 with stable Graves' hyperthyroidism, was used to find distinguishing TCR V-J signatures. An independent validation cohort of around 20 hyperthyroidism patients and approximately 16 patients who later progressed to ophthalmopathy tested prospective prediction of ophthalmopathy. The roughly 100 discovery patients were randomly split 7:3 into training and test sets. In over five Graves' hyperthyroidism patients, the study also compared T-cell repertoires from thyroid tissue with T-cell repertoires from blood. Following sampling, methimazole starting at 30 mg daily was given to hyperthyroidism patients, and high-dose intravenous methylprednisolone was given to ophthalmopathy patients. The paper reports TCR Vbeta CDR3 sequencing of some 140 peripheral blood samples: 40 or so ophthalmopathy, under 80 hyperthyroidism and roughly 17 progressor patients.

Trimming leaves V shorter by 6 bases and J shorter by 7 bases, with the junction holding 9 bases beyond the gene matches. The germline V gene gives CDR1 as MNHNS and CDR2 as SASEGT. The CDR3 spans 17 residues, from the cysteine through the phenylalanine. Only the CDR3 portion is preserved as DNA: 51 bases, with reading frame beginning at the first base. A patient counted as having stable Graves' hyperthyroidism if no progression to ophthalmopathy occurred over 18 months of follow-up. Hyperthyroidism patients were newly diagnosed, with disease duration under 2 months, and aged 18 to 65 years. Patients with uncontrolled infections, other autoimmune diseases, pregnancy or lactation were excluded. Diagnoses were based on clinical symptoms, serum thyroxine and TRAb, thyroid ultrasound and orbital computed tomography. PBMCs were separated from 10 ml of fresh peripheral blood using Ficoll-Paque density gradient centrifugation. Trizol reagent was used to extract total RNA, and RNA quality was then checked on an Agilent 2100 Bioanalyzer.

Amplification of TCR beta CDR3 regions was carried out from RNA transcripts. The TCR CDR3 was subjected to a first round of RT-PCR using the HTBI primer set and the Qiagen OneStep RT-PCR kit. A second multiplex PCR round built the libraries, followed by size selection and purification. Paired-end sequencing of the libraries was performed with 100 bp reads on an Illumina HiSeq2000. As for the original processing: SOAPnuke was used to process the raw data, throwing out any read that contained adapters or uncalled bases, had a mean Phred below 15, or lacked an exact constant-primer or identifier match. COPE v1.2.5 was used to merge high-quality paired reads, and clonotypes were defined as unique nucleotide sequences. Clonotypes were aligned to IMGT TRBV, TRBD and TRBJ reference segments using MiTCR v1.1. Only V-J combinations with frequency above 0.0001, covering 99.2% of repertoires, were analysed. The TCS score was defined as F50 (clonal expansion) divided by E x V (chaos), with BLOSUM62-based TCRdist calculated between CDR3 peptides within each V-J. Welch's t-statistics and random forest reduced approximately 520 V-J features to 13, which were used in a naive Bayes classifier (R e1071). TCRdb reprocessed the public reads (quality trimming at Q25 with fastp, clone calling with MiXCR) and kept in-frame beta chains. Entries that share a CDR3 protein sequence are merged under the most common genes and DNA. The V and J calls, along with clone size, are taken from TCRdb and not from the paper's own processing. The table for this sample lists approximately 430,000 distinct CDR3 sequences; less than 20% of them were counted only once. Over 7.5% of the sample rests with the top ten.

Here is what the overall study found, with its caveats: Most expanded thyroid clonotypes (frequency above 0.001) were also detected in blood, suggesting blood repertoires may reflect thyroid immune responses. No statistical method was used to fix the sample size in advance, and group allocation was not hidden from the investigators. A model built on a 13 V-J signature distinguished ophthalmopathy from stable hyperthyroidism, reaching about 89% sensitivity and around 82% specificity in cross-validation and 80%/75% in testing. In validation, the model predicted progression to ophthalmopathy with 60% to 71% sensitivity and approximately 78% specificity, a median of about 6.7 months before onset.

This clonotype has at least ten counts. This clone's antigen is unknown. No base quality values were provided; no much bigger clone lies one nucleotide off. The V and J genes are TRBV6-1 and TRBJ2-1; TRBD2 fits 16 bases in the junction. The material sequenced was blood. This sequence originates from a woman under 30 with Graves' hyperthyroidism. This receptor carries the CDR3 CASRDGTSGRARNEQFF. The DNA reads TGTGCCAGCAGAGACGGGACTAGCGGGAGGGCCAGGAATGAGCAGTTCTTC.